The entry below gives a single TCR beta chain sequence along with its context. Its matching antigen is unknown. Looked up from germline, CDR1 is SQVTM and CDR2 is ANQGSEA. This CDR3 has 13 amino acids. V shed 5 bases and J shed 6 bases, with 16 bases lying between them. These data originate in a study of T-cell reconstitution after alpha-beta-depleted transplantation in children. The library targeted TCRbeta and was prepared with unique molecular identifiers. TCRdb analysed the PCR reads with MiXCR anew, one entry per CDR3 protein. The sample lists 700,000 to 850,000 distinct CDR3 sequences; roughly 15% were seen once. Findings and caveats of the study: The origin of alpha-beta T cells about two months after transplant was reportedly several hundred expanded graft clones. Surviving recipient T cells and thymic progenitors produced the high day-60 TCRbeta diversity seen in some patients. Most T-cell counts and diversity one year after the transplant came from T cells that were newly produced.

The chain is built from TRBV29-1 and TRBJ1-1; weak D call: TRBD1 (6 bases). This TCR was recovered from a male patient younger than 18 who had a stem cell transplant for acute lymphoblastic leukemia, so the T cells may come from the graft donor. The material sequenced was PBMCs, mostly from graft donor cells, taken 360 days after TCRalphabeta/CD19-depleted stem cell transplant. CDR3 in amino acids: CSVTGQGYPEAFF. The CDR3 bases are TGCAGCGTTACAGGGCAGGGGTACCCTGAAGCTTTCTTT.